This T cell receptor beta chain derives from a study of blood T cell repertoires in COVID-19. Background on the study: COVID-19 samples from acute and convalescent phases originated in the United States, Italy and Spain. From T cells, B-cell-depleted T cells, or PBMCs came the material, which was cDNA or gDNA.

Per the original data handling: Amplification with reference gene primers provided the estimates of nucleated cell counts. Clones were read by immunoSEQ multiplex PCR, and TCRdb kept only the in-frame ones, dropping some. V and J calls plus clone size are reproduced from that table; the DNA served to infer D and trimming. The sample consists of 280,000 or so clones, about 90% of them appearing once. Germline V gives CDR1 SGHNT, CDR2 YYREEE (reference sequence). The CDR3 has 13 amino acids. V lost 2 bases to trimming and J lost 6 bases, with 12 bases between them. This TCR came from a woman in her 30s who had recovered from COVID-19. The chain uses TRBV5-4 and TRBJ2-7; perhaps TRBD1 as D (6 bases). The specimen sequenced was peripheral blood. CDR3: CASSFQGWREQYF. CDR3 sequence (DNA): TGTGCCAGCAGCTTTCAGGGGTGGCGCGAGCAGTACTTC.